This T cell receptor beta chain was identified during a study of shared clonotypes between healthy human individuals. Whole-study findings and limits: Among the subsets, naive ones generally showed larger estimated richness than memory ones.

Genomic DNA of every subset was divided equally among multiple immunoSEQ plates. The assay was immunoSEQ multiplex PCR, and TCRdb's table has in-frame clones only and misses some. The table shows about 690,000 clones, with about 90% occurring only once. Remarks on this clone: Its antigen remains unknown.

V lost 6 bases, J lost 1 base, and 15 bases lay in between. CDR3 size: 15 residues. The germline V gene has CDR1 MNHNY and CDR2 SVGAGI (reference sequence). Nashville, Tennessee was home to all donors, who were Caucasian adults. Combining CD45RO+ cells with CCR7-negative CD45RA+ TemRA cells gave CD8 memory. The gene calls are TRBV6-6 and TRBJ2-5; TRBD2 might be the D (6 bases). The origin of this receptor is a man between 18 and 29 years old in good health. Some clones in this sample may be carry-over from other donors' samples. The specimen was memory CD8+ T cells from PBMCs. Subset noted: CD45RO+ cells pooled with CCR7-negative TemRA cells. Written as DNA, the CDR3 is TGTGCCAGCAGCCAGACTAGGGTGCCCCAAGAGACCCAGTACTTC. Protein product: CASSQTRVPQETQYF.